The 17 T cell receptor beta chains listed next were all sequenced from one sample in a study of blood T cell repertoires in COVID-19. Some clones are missing from TCRdb's copy, which holds only in-frame ones; the method was immunoSEQ multiplex PCR. The data contain about 160,000 clones, approximately 90% of them singletons. What was sequenced was peripheral blood. Source of these receptors: a man younger than 35 with acute or convalescent COVID-19.

CDR3 sequence (DNA): TGTGCCACCAGTGGCCTAACTCCTACTCCTAGCGGGGAGTCAATCACTAGCACAGATACGCAGTATTTT. It encodes CATSGLTPTPSGESITSTDTQYF. The chain has TRBV24-1 and TRBJ2-3, with 9 bases identical to TRBD2. The V gene's germline CDR1 is KGHDR and CDR2 SFDVKD. CDR3 length equals 23 residues. V lost 5 bases, J lost 0 bases, and 26 bases stayed unmatched.

This clone showed up just once. The V gene is TRBV6-2 or TRBV6-3, the J gene TRBJ1-1; the match to TRBD1 covers 9 bases. CDR1 is MNHEY, CDR2 SVGEGT, per germline. The CDR3 has 14 amino acids. With V trimmed by 0 bases and J by 7 bases, 3 bases remained unmatched. CDR3 in DNA: TGTGCCAGCAGTTACTCGGGACAGGGTGATGAAGCTTTCTTT. Translation gives CASSYSGQGDEAFF.

The rearrangement links TRBV5-6 to TRBJ1-1; D is uncertain. CDR3 size: 12 residues. From germline, CDR1 is SGHDT and CDR2 YYEEEE. Deletions cut 4 bases from V and 5 bases from J, with 9 bases between. For the CDR3, the DNA is TGTGCCAGCAGCACCGCCGGGACTGAAGCTTTCTTT. It yields the protein CASSTAGTEAFF.

In its sample, this clone was seen once. The rearrangement joins TRBV7-8 to TRBJ1-2; unclear D gene. Germline loops: CDR1 SGHVS, CDR2 FQNEAQ. Trimming removed 3 bases at V and 2 bases at J, with 7 bases between. The CDR3 is made up of 13 amino acids. CDR3 in DNA: TGTGCCAGCAGCTTTGGGGAGAACTATGGCTACACCTTC. Protein: CASSFGENYGYTF.

This chain connects TRBV27 to TRBJ1-5, with a possible D match to TRBD1 (5 bases). The germline V gene has CDR1 MNHEY and CDR2 SMNVEV (reference sequence). This CDR3 has 14 residues. V lost 2 bases, J lost 3 bases, and 8 bases lay in between. The CDR3: CASSLRGNNQPQHF. The CDR3 DNA sequence: TGTGCCAGCAGTTTACGGGGGAACAATCAGCCCCAGCATTTT.

V is TRBV30 and J is TRBJ1-1; D is uncertain. V lost 3 bases and J lost 10, with 18 bases in between. The CDR3 consists of 13 residues. CDR1 GTSNPN and CDR2 SVGIG come from the germline V gene (reference sequence). In DNA, the CDR3 is TGTGCCTGGAGGGCACGTGGAGCCTGGAGAGCTTTCTTT. It translates to CAWRARGAWRAFF.

This rearrangement joins TRBV30 to TRBJ1-6; no definite D call. The CDR3 has 13 amino acids. The V and J ends lost 2 bases and 7 bases respectively, with 9 bases between them. Per the germline V gene, CDR1 is GTSNPN and CDR2 is SVGIG (reference sequence). CDR3 nucleotides: TGTGCCTGGAGTAATCGAGCGAATTCACCCCTCCACTTT. Translating it yields CAWSNRANSPLHF.

This clone has only a few counts. The chain uses TRBV10-2 and TRBJ1-6; D may be TRBD1 (5 bases). The ends were cut back, 5 bases at V and 11 bases at J, with 22 bases in the middle. Germline V gene lookup returns CDR1 WSHSY and CDR2 SAAADI. The CDR3 totals 16 residues. The CDR3 DNA follows: TGCGCCAGCAGTCCTCGCCCAGACAGAGTAGGGACACCCCTCCACTTT. Its translation is CASSPRPDRVGTPLHF.

The chain is built from TRBV25-1 and TRBJ1-2, with D tentatively TRBD1 (6 bases). Trimming shortened V by 3 bases and J by 6 bases, and 17 bases separated the two germline ends. Germline V gene data show CDR1 as MGHDK and CDR2 as SYGVNS. The CDR3 consists of 15 residues. The CDR3 bases are TGTGCCAGCAGTGACCCCTCAGTGGGGGCGCATGGCTACACCTTC. As protein: CASSDPSVGAHGYTF.

This clone appeared a single time. The chain combines TRBV2 with TRBJ2-5, with D perhaps TRBD2 (7 bases). Germline lookup yields CDR1 SNHLY and CDR2 FYNNEI. The ends were cut back, 7 bases at V and 2 bases at J, with 20 bases in the middle. The CDR3 consists of 16 residues. The CDR3 protein is CASTGGLGLSQETQYF. DNA of the CDR3: TGTGCCAGCACCGGGGGGCTGGGACTATCGCAAGAGACCCAGTACTTC.

The chain uses TRBV28 and TRBJ2-2; D unresolved. Germline V CDR1 and CDR2: MDHEN, SYDVKM. V was shortened by 3 bases and J by 6 bases, with 2 bases between the two germline ends. This CDR3 region has 11 residues. The CDR3 nucleotides read TGTGCCAGCAGTTTCTCCGGGGAGCTGTTTTTT. Translation: CASSFSGELFF.

V gene TRBV5-6 combines with J gene TRBJ2-2; TRBD2 is a possible D gene (5 bases). This CDR3 is 15 amino acids long. With 4 bases removed from V and 5 bases from J, the gap between germline ends came to 15 bases. Germline CDR1 is SGHDT and CDR2 is YYEEEE. The CDR3 loop is CASSLPPPGTGELFF. DNA for the CDR3: TGTGCCAGCAGCCTCCCCCCTCCGGGGACCGGGGAGCTGTTTTTT.

This clone was seen a single time. The chain is built from TRBV18 and TRBJ2-7; 8 bases agree with TRBD2. CDR1 is KGHSH and CDR2 is LQKENI in the germline V gene. The CDR3 is made up of 14 amino acids. V shed 2 bases, J shed 4 bases, and the junction held 4 bases outside the gene matches. CDR3 in amino acids: CASSPSSGRYEQYF. The CDR3 DNA is TGTGCCAGCTCACCATCGAGCGGGAGATACGAGCAGTACTTC.

The chain has TRBV18 and TRBJ1-4; D is uncertain. Between the trimmed V and J ends, which lost 4 bases and 0 bases, there was a span of 9 bases. Germline values: CDR1 KGHSH, CDR2 LQKENI. The CDR3 sequence is 15 residues long. Here the CDR3 reads CASSLGVATNEKLFF. CDR3 nucleotide sequence: TGTGCCAGCTCACTCGGGGTTGCAACTAATGAAAAACTGTTTTTT.

The rearrangement links TRBV5-6 to TRBJ1-2, with 7 nucleotides matching TRBD1. Germline CDR1 reads SGHDT; CDR2 reads YYEEEE. J gave up 7 bases and V 4 bases, and 16 bases lay outside the gene matches. The CDR3 contains 16 residues. This CDR3 reads CASSETGIRKGPGYTF. In DNA, the CDR3 is TGTGCCAGCAGCGAGACAGGGATACGAAAAGGGCCTGGCTACACCTTC.

The J gene is TRBJ1-2, the V gene TRBV5-4, with D hard to call. The CDR3 runs 14 residues. Germline assignment: CDR1 SGHNT and CDR2 YYREEE (reference sequence). With 5 bases removed from V and 4 bases from J, the gap between germline ends came to 15 bases. CDR3 region: CASSSQDPSYGYTF. CDR3 DNA: TGTGCCAGCAGTTCCCAGGATCCCAGCTATGGCTACACCTTC.

This chain joins TRBV7-6 and TRBJ1-6; possible D gene TRBD1, 6 bases. The germline V gene has CDR1 SGHVS and CDR2 FNYEAQ. Trimming cost V 5 bases and J 9 bases, with 14 bases left between them. CDR3 size: 14 residues. CDR3 DNA: TGTGCCAGCAGCCCGCTACAGGGTAGTTCACCCCTCCACTTT. Amino acid sequence: CASSPLQGSSPLHF.